This is a list of T cell receptor beta chains from one sample in a study of untreated major depressive disorder. Sequencing used immunoSEQ multiplex PCR; TCRdb keeps in-frame clones, though not all of them. The sample includes 10,000 to 15,000 clones, about nine tenths of them seen just once. The specimen was CD4+ T cells from PBMCs. These TCRs come from a man aged 30-40 years with major depressive disorder. The CDR3 runs from the conserved cysteine through the conserved F or W. The D gene is left open where the match is weak. Clone size is not always given. Where it is, it says once, few, many or a class for expanded clones.

size,D,J,V,CDR3,DNA
-,TRBD1,TRBJ1-2,TRBV4-1,CASSRQDRGGEAGYTF,TGCGCCAGCAGCCGACAGGACAGGGGCGGAGAGGCGGGCTACACCTTC
-,TRBD1,TRBJ2-7,TRBV6-5,CASSRRDSVGEQYF,TGTGCCAGCAGTCGCCGGGACAGTGTCGGCGAGCAGTACTTC
-,-,TRBJ1-1,TRBV6-6,CASSYSSTEAFF,TGTGCCAGCAGTTACTCGTCCACTGAAGCTTTCTTT
-,TRBD1,TRBJ2-1,TRBV2,CASRTTGGFYNEQFF,TGTGCCAGCAGAACGACAGGGGGCTTCTACAATGAGCAGTTCTTC
-,TRBD1,TRBJ2-1,TRBV27,CASSLTGQGNPEQFF,TGTGCCAGCAGTCTAACGGGACAGGGCAACCCAGAGCAGTTCTTC
-,-,TRBJ1-1,TRBV6-5,CASSRKPGPYEAFF,TGTGCCAGCAGTCGTAAACCGGGCCCCTATGAAGCTTTCTTT
-,-,TRBJ1-1,TRBV7-8,CASSSLTGYTEAFF,TGTGCCAGCAGCTCGCTAACAGGGTACACTGAAGCTTTCTTT
-,-,TRBJ2-3,TRBV5-4,CASSLGGRLTDTQYF,TGTGCCAGCAGCTTGGGGGGGAGACTTACAGATACGCAGTATTTT
-,-,TRBJ2-3,TRBV7-9,CASSLHGTSSTDTQYF,TGTGCCAGCAGCTTACATGGCACCTCTAGCACAGATACGCAGTATTTT
-,-,TRBJ1-5,TRBV6-1,CASTSRGRNQPQHF,TGTGCCAGCACCTCCCGGGGCCGCAATCAGCCCCAGCATTTT
-,TRBD1,TRBJ2-3,TRBV6-6,CASSRTGTGPTDTQYF,TGTGCCAGCAGTAGAACCGGGACAGGGCCCACAGATACGCAGTATTTT
-,TRBD1,TRBJ2-2,TRBV29-1,CSVGRGTNTGELFF,TGCAGCGTTGGCAGGGGGACGAACACCGGGGAGCTGTTTTTT
-,-,TRBJ2-7,TRBV5-1,CASSWGPGYEQYF,TGCGCCAGCAGCTGGGGACCGGGCTACGAGCAGTACTTC
-,-,TRBJ1-1,TRBV9,CASSAMNTEAFF,TGTGCCAGCAGCGCCATGAACACTGAAGCTTTCTTT
once,TRBD1,TRBJ2-5,TRBV10-3,CATSGGQETQYF,TGTGCCACTTCAGGGGGCCAAGAGACCCAGTACTTC
-,-,TRBJ1-3,TRBV30,CAWSVLRGSGNTIYF,TGTGCCTGGAGTGTACTTAGGGGCTCTGGAAACACCATATATTTT
-,-,TRBJ1-1,TRBV5-1,CASSLVTGGNTEAFF,TGCGCCAGCAGCTTGGTCACAGGAGGTAACACTGAAGCTTTCTTT
-,TRBD1,TRBJ1-5,TRBV30,CAWSGTDNQPQHF,TGTGCCTGGAGCGGGACAGATAATCAGCCCCAGCATTTT
-,TRBD2,TRBJ2-1,TRBV30,CAWSGTSAGEQFF,TGTGCCTGGAGTGGGACTAGCGCGGGTGAGCAGTTCTTC
-,-,TRBJ1-5,TRBV19,CASSRTPEADQPQHF,TGTGCCAGTAGTAGGACACCTGAAGCCGATCAGCCCCAGCATTTT
-,-,TRBJ2-1,TRBV5-1,CASSLDYNEQFF,TGCGCCAGCAGCTTAGATTACAATGAGCAGTTCTTC
-,-,TRBJ2-1,TRBV9,CASSVNWLAGNEQFF,TGTGCCAGCAGCGTAAATTGGTTAGCTGGAAATGAGCAGTTCTTC